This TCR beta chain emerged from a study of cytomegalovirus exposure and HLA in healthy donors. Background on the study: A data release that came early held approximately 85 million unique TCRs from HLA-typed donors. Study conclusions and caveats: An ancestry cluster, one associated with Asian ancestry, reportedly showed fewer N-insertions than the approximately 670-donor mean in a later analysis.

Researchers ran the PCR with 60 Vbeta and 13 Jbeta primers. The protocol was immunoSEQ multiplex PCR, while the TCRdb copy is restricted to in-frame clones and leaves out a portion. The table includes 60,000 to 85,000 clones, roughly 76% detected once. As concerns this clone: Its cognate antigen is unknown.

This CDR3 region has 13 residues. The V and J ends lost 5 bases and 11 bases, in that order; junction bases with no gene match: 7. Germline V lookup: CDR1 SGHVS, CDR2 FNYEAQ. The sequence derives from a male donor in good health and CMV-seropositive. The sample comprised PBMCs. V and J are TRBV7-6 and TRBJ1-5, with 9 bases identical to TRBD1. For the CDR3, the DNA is TGTGCCAGCAGCCCGGGACAGGGTTTAGCCCAGCATTTT. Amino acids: CASSPGQGLAQHF.